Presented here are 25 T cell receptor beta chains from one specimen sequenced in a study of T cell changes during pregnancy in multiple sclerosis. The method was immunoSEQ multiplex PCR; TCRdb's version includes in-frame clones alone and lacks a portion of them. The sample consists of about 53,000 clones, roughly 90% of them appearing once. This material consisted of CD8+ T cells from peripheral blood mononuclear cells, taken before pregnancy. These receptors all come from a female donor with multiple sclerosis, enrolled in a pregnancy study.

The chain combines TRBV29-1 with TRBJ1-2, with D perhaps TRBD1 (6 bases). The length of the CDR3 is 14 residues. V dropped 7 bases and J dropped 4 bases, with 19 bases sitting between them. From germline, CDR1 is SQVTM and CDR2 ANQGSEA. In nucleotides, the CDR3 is TGCAGCGCTCCGGGGGGCGACCATTTCTATGGCTACACCTTC. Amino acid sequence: CSAPGGDHFYGYTF. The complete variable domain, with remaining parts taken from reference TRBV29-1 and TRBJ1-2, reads SAVISQKPSRDICQRGTSLTIQCQVDSQVTMMFWYRQQPGQSLTLIATANQGSEATYESGFVIDKFPISRPNLTFSTLTVSNMSPEDSSIYLCSAPGGDHFYGYTFGSGTRLTVV.

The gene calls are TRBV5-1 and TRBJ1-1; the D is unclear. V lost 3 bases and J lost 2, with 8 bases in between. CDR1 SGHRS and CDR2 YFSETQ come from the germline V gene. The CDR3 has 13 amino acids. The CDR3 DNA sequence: TGCGCCAGCAGCTCGGACTCCAACACTGAAGCTTTCTTT. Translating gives CASSSDSNTEAFF.

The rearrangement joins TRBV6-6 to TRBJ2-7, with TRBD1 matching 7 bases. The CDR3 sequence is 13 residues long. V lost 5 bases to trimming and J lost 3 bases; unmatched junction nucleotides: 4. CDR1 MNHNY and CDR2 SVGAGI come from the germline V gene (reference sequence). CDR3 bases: TGTGCCAGCAGTCCGACAGGGATCTACGAGCAGTACTTC. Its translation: CASSPTGIYEQYF.

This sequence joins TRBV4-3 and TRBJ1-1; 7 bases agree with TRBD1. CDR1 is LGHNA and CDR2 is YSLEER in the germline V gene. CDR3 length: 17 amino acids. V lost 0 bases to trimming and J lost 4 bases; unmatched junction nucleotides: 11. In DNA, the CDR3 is TGCGCCAGCAGCCAAGACCCCACCCACCGGGACAGCACTGAAGCTTTCTTT. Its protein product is CASSQDPTHRDSTEAFF.

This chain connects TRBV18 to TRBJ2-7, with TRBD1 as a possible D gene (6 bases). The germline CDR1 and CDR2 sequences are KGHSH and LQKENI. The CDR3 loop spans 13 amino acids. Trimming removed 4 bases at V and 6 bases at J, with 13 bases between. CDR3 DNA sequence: TGTGCCAGCTCACTGGGGACATCCAGCGAGCAGTACTTC. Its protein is CASSLGTSSEQYF.

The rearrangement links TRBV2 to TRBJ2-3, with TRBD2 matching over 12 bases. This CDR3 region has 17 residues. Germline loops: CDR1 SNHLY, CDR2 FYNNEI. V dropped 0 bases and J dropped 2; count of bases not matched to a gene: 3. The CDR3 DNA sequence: TGTGCCAGCAGTGAAGCGAGACTAGCGGGGGACACAGATACGCAGTATTTT. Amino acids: CASSEARLAGDTDTQYF.

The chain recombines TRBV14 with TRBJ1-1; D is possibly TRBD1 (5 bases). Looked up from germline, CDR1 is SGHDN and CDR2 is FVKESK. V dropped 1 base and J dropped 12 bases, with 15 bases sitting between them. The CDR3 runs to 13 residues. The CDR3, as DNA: TGTGCCAGCAGCCAAGCCATGGCAGGGATGACTTTCTTT. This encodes CASSQAMAGMTFF.

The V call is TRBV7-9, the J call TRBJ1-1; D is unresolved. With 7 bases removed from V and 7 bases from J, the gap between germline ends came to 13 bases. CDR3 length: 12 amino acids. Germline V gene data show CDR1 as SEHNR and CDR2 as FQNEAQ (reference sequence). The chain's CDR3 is CASTLGLLEAFF. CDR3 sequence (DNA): TGTGCCAGCACCCTGGGCCTTCTTGAAGCTTTCTTT.

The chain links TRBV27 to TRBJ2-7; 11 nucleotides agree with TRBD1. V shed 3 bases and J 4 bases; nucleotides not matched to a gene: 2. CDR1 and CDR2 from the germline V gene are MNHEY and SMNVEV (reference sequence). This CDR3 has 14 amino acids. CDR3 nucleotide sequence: TGTGCCAGCAGTTTCGGGACAGGGGGGTACGAGCAGTACTTC. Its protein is CASSFGTGGYEQYF.

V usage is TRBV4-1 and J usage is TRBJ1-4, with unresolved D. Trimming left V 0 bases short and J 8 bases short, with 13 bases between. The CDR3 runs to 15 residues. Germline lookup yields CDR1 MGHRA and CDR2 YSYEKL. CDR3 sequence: CASSQEPLMGEKLFF. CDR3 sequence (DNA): TGCGCCAGCAGCCAAGAACCATTGATGGGCGAAAAACTGTTTTTT.

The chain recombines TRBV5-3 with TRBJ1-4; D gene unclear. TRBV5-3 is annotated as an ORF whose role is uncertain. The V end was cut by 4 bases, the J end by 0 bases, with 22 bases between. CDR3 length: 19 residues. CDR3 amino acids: CARSPFSSPLDATNEKLFF. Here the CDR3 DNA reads TGTGCCAGAAGCCCCTTTAGTAGCCCACTTGATGCAACTAATGAAAAACTGTTTTTT.

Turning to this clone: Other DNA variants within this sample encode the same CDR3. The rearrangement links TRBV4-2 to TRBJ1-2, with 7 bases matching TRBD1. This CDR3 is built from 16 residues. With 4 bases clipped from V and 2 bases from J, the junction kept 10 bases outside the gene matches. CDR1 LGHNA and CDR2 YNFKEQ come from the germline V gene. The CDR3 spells CASSRPRDSSNYGYTF. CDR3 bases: TGTGCCAGCAGCCGACCCCGGGACAGCTCCAACTATGGCTACACCTTC.

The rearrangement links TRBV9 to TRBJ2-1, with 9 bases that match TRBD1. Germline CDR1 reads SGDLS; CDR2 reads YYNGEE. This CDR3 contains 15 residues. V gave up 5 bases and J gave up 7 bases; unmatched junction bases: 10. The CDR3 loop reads CASSAGTGKINEQFF. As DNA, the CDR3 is TGTGCCAGCAGTGCCGGGACAGGGAAAATTAATGAGCAGTTCTTC. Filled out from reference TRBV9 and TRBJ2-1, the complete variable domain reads DSGVTQTPKHLITATGQRVTLRCSPRSGDLSVYWYQQSLDQGLQFLIQYYNGEERAKGNILERFSAQQFPDLHSELNLSSLELGDSALYFCASSAGTGKINEQFFGPGTRLTVL.

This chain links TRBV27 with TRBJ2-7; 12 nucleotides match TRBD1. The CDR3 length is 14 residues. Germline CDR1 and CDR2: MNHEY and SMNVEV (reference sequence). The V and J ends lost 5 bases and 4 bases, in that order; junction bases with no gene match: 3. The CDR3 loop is CASSGTGGHYEQYF. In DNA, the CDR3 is TGTGCCAGCAGTGGGACAGGGGGCCATTACGAGCAGTACTTC.

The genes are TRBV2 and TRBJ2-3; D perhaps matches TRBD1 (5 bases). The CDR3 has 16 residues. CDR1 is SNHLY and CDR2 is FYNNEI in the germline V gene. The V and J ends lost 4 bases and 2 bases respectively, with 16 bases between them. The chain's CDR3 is CASSARGAPITDTQYF. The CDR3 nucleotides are TGTGCCAGCAGTGCTCGTGGGGCACCTATCACAGATACGCAGTATTTT.

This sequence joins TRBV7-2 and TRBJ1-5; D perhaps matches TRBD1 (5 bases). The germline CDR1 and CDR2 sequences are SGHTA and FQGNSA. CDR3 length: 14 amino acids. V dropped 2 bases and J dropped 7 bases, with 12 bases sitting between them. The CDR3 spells CASSLSGGGQPQHF. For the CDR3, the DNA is TGTGCCAGCAGCTTATCGGGGGGAGGGCAGCCCCAGCATTTT.

The CDR3 sequence: CASSGTDNEQFF. The CDR3 coding sequence is TGTGCCAGCAGCGGGACAGACAATGAGCAGTTCTTC. The chain has TRBV9 and TRBJ2-1; a possible D gene is TRBD1 (6 bases). Trimming removed 3 bases at V and 5 bases at J, with 6 bases between. The CDR3 covers 12 residues. Germline CDR1 SGDLS, CDR2 YYNGEE.

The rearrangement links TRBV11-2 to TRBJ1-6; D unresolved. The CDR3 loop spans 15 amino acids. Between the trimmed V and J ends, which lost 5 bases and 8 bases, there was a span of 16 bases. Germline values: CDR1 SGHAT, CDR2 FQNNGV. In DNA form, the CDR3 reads TGTGCCAGCAGCCTAGGAGCAACGGGATATTCACCCCTCCACTTT. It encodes CASSLGATGYSPLHF. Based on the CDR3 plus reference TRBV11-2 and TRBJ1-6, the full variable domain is EAGVAQSPRYKIIEKRQSVAFWCNPISGHATLYWYQQILGQGPKLLIQFQNNGVVDDSQLPKDRFSAERLKGVDSTLKIQPAKLEDSAVYLCASSLGATGYSPLHFGNGTRLTVT.

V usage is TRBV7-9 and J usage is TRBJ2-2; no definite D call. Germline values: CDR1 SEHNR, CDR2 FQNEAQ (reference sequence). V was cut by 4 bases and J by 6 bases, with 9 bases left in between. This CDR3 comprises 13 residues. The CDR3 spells CASSSSSAGELFF. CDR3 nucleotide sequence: TGTGCCAGCAGCTCCTCTTCGGCCGGGGAGCTGTTTTTT.

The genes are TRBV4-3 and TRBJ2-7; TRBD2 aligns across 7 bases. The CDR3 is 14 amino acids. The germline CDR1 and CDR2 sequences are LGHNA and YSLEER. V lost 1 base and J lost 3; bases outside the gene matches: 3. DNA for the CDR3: TGCGCCAGCAGCCAAGCGGGGGGAGACTACGAGCAGTACTTC. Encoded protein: CASSQAGGDYEQYF.

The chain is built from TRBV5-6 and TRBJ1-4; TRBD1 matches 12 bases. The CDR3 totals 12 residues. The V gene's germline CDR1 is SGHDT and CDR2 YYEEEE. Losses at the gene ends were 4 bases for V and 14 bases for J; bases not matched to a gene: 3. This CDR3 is CASSPGQGALFF. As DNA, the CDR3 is TGTGCCAGCAGCCCGGGACAGGGGGCCCTGTTTTTT.

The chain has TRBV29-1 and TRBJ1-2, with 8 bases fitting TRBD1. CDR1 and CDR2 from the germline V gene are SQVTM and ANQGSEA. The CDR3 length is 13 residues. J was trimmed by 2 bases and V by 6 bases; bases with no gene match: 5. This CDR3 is CSVVGQGNYGYTF. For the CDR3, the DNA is TGCAGCGTCGTCGGACAGGGCAACTATGGCTACACCTTC.

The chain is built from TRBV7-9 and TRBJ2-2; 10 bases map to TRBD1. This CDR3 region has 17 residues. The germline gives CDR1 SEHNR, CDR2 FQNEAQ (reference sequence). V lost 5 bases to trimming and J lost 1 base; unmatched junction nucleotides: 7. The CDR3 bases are TGTGCCAGCAGCCCCTTGGACAGGGGGAAGAACACCGGGGAGCTGTTTTTT. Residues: CASSPLDRGKNTGELFF.

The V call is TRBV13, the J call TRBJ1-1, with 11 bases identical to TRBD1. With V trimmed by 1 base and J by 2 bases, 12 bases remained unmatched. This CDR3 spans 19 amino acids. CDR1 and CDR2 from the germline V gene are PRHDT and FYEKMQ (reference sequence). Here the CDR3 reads CASSLEGTGGRRGNTEAFF. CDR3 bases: TGTGCCAGCAGCTTAGAAGGGACAGGGGGACGGAGGGGAAACACTGAAGCTTTCTTT.

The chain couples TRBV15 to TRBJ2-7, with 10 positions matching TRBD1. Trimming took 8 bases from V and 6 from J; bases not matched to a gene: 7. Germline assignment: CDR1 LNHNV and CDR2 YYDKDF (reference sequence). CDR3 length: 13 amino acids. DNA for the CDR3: TGTGCCACCTCCGGGACAGGGGCCGGCGAGCAGTACTTC. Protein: CATSGTGAGEQYF.